This TCR beta chain originates from a study of T cells in Graves' hyperthyroidism and ophthalmopathy. Researchers amplified the TCR beta CDR3 regions from RNA transcripts. TCR CDR3 underwent first-round RT-PCR with the HTBI primer set. TCRdb reanalysed the multiplex PCR reads using MiXCR and keeps one entry per CDR3 protein. The sample records fewer than 750,000 distinct CDR3 sequences, roughly 46% being singletons. V lost 3 bases and J lost 2, with 13 bases in between. Germline V gives CDR1 MNHNS, CDR2 SASEGT. The length of the CDR3 is 16 residues. This clonotype was seen a few times. The receptor comes from a woman aged 18-29 years with Graves' hyperthyroidism. Sequencing used peripheral blood or thyroid tissue (not recorded which). The chain combines TRBV6-1 with TRBJ2-2, with D tentatively TRBD1 (6 bases). The CDR3 bases are TGTGCCAGCAGTGACAGGGGTCGTAAAAACACCGGGGAGCTGTTTTTT. This sequence encodes CASSDRGRKNTGELFF.